These 26 T cell receptor beta chains came from one sample sequenced in a study of technical replicates of blood from a few donors (dated by TCRdb to 2015 to 2018). Library preparation was by the immunoSEQ multiplex PCR assay. Sourced from immuneACCESS, this table was stored by TCRdb with only in-frame sequences that have V and J called. A share of the clones is absent; for the studies checked, an unresolved V gene accounts for under half, and the remainder has no known explanation. The table for this sample lists 60,000 to 90,000 clones; 85% to 95% of them were counted only once. The ten largest make up about 0.37% of the sample. The specimen was T cells isolated from PBMCs. Receptors originate from a human donor in good health.

For the CDR3, the DNA is TGTGCCAGTAGTTTCGACGCAGGGCCACTATCCTACGAGCAGTACTTC. It yields the protein CASSFDAGPLSYEQYF. The chain combines TRBV19 with TRBJ2-7, with D possibly matching TRBD1 (5 bases). The CDR3 has 16 residues. V was clipped by 5 bases and J by 1 base, with 18 bases between them. Germline V gives CDR1 LNHDA, CDR2 SQIVND (reference sequence).

The gene calls are TRBV5-1 and TRBJ1-1, with 8 nucleotides matching TRBD1. The trim removed 5 bases at V and 4 bases at J, leaving 4 bases unmatched. This CDR3 is 13 amino acids long. Germline lookup yields CDR1 SGHRS and CDR2 YFSETQ. DNA of the CDR3: TGCGCCAGCAGGCTTACAGGGGGCACTGAAGCTTTCTTT. This sequence encodes CASRLTGGTEAFF.

The rearrangement links TRBV7-9 to TRBJ2-2; D gene unclear. V was clipped by 5 bases and J by 4 bases, with 14 bases between them. Germline CDR1 and CDR2: SEHNR and FQNEAQ (reference sequence). This CDR3 region has 15 residues. The CDR3 DNA reads as TGTGCCAGCAGCCCTAGTTCTCCGGGCACCGGGGAGCTGTTTTTT. It is translated as CASSPSSPGTGELFF.

The chain has TRBV30 and TRBJ1-2, with 9 bases lining up with TRBD1. The CDR3 totals 13 residues. The V gene end was trimmed by 5 bases and the J gene end by 2 bases; junction bases not matched to a gene: 3. In germline, CDR1 is GTSNPN, CDR2 SVGIG (reference sequence). CDR3 amino acids: CAWEGQGNYGYTF. Here the CDR3 DNA reads TGTGCCTGGGAAGGACAGGGGAACTATGGCTACACCTTC. The entire variable domain, with the rest obtained from reference TRBV30 and TRBJ1-2, is as follows: SQTIHQWPATLVQPVGSPLSLECTVEGTSNPNLYWYRQAAGRGLQLLFYSVGIGQISSEVPQNLSASRPQDRQFILSSKKLLLSDSGFYLCAWEGQGNYGYTFGSGTRLTVV.

The chain links TRBV19 to TRBJ2-2; D not resolved. Germline V gene data show CDR1 as LNHDA and CDR2 as SQIVND (reference sequence). The CDR3 totals 15 residues. V was pared by 3 bases and J by 4 bases, with 12 bases between. CDR3 sequence (DNA): TGTGCCAGTAGTATTTTCCGGCGACTCACCGGGGAGCTGTTTTTT. Its protein product is CASSIFRRLTGELFF.

The chain links TRBV5-1 to TRBJ2-5, with D maybe TRBD2 (6 bases). The CDR3 is 15 residues long. Trimming left V 3 bases short and J 5 bases short, with 17 bases between. The germline V gene has CDR1 SGHRS and CDR2 YFSETQ. CDR3 protein: CASSSGTRPGETQYF. Here the CDR3 DNA reads TGCGCCAGCAGCTCGGGGACTCGTCCCGGGGAGACCCAGTACTTC.

The chain recombines TRBV25-1 with TRBJ2-3; D is perhaps TRBD2 (6 bases). The CDR3 is 14 amino acids. Trimming left V 4 bases short and J 6 bases short, with 14 bases between. Germline V lookup: CDR1 MGHDK, CDR2 SYGVNS. This chain's CDR3 is CASSVPGELDTQYF. CDR3 bases: TGTGCCAGCAGTGTGCCGGGAGAATTGGATACGCAGTATTTT.

This clone has only one observation. V gene TRBV15 combines with J gene TRBJ2-2; D gene ambiguous. The V end lost 7 bases, the J end lost 3 bases, and 6 bases lay between the germline ends. The germline CDR1 and CDR2 sequences are LNHNV and YYDKDF (reference sequence). This CDR3 spans 12 amino acids. CDR3 sequence reads: CATIRDTGELFF. The CDR3 bases are TGTGCCACCATTCGCGACACCGGGGAGCTGTTTTTT.

This clone was observed a few times. The V call is TRBV5-5, the J call TRBJ2-3; D remains unclear. Germline CDR1 SGHKS, CDR2 YYEKEE (reference sequence). V lost 2 bases and J 0 bases, leaving 22 bases between the germline ends. This CDR3 region has 19 residues. CDR3 sequence reads: CASSFSQMIVFSSTDTQYF. CDR3 DNA: TGTGCCAGCAGCTTCTCCCAGATGATCGTCTTTTCTAGCACAGATACGCAGTATTTT.

This chain links TRBV7-2 with TRBJ2-5, with TRBD2 matching 12 bases. Germline V gives CDR1 SGHTA, CDR2 FQGNSA. The CDR3 covers 13 residues. The junction had 3 bases not matched to a gene; V was cut back by 8 bases and J by 5 bases. This chain's CDR3 is CASGLAGRETQYF. As DNA, the CDR3 is TGTGCCAGCGGACTAGCGGGAAGGGAGACCCAGTACTTC. Filled out from reference TRBV7-2 and TRBJ2-5, the complete variable domain reads GAGVSQSPSNKVTEKGKDVELRCDPISGHTALYWYRQSLGQGLEFLIYFQGNSAPDKSGLPSDRFSAERTGGSVSTLTIQRTQQEDSAVYLCASGLAGRETQYFGPGTRLLVL.

V gene TRBV9 combines with J gene TRBJ2-1; TRBD2 matches 8 bases. CDR3 length: 15 amino acids. V shed 0 bases, J shed 6 bases, and the junction held 5 bases outside the gene matches. Germline V gene lookup returns CDR1 SGDLS and CDR2 YYNGEE. The CDR3 protein is CASSVVAGIPNEQFF. DNA of the CDR3: TGTGCCAGCAGCGTAGTAGCGGGGATCCCCAATGAGCAGTTCTTC.

The rearrangement uses TRBV28 and TRBJ1-4; unclear D gene. CDR3 length: 14 amino acids. CDR1 and CDR2 from the germline V gene are MDHEN and SYDVKM. The germline V and J ends were trimmed by 3 bases and 0 bases, with 5 bases remaining between them. The CDR3 nucleotides are TGTGCCAGCAGTTTGACATCAACTAATGAAAAACTGTTTTTT. It yields the protein CASSLTSTNEKLFF.

This chain joins TRBV27 and TRBJ1-2; 8 bases line up with TRBD1. V trimming: 5 bases; J trimming: 7 bases; junction bases outside the gene matches: 15. Germline V gene data show CDR1 as MNHEY and CDR2 as SMNVEV (reference sequence). CDR3 length equals 16 residues. The CDR3 region is CASSPSPRQGARGYTF. The CDR3 coding sequence is TGTGCCAGCAGTCCTTCACCGCGTCAGGGGGCGCGTGGCTACACCTTC.

This chain connects TRBV30 to TRBJ2-7; D gene unclear. Germline V CDR1 and CDR2: GTSNPN, SVGIG (reference sequence). V was shortened by 2 bases and J by 3 bases, with 8 bases between the two germline ends. The CDR3 totals 12 residues. The CDR3, as DNA: TGTGCCTGGAGTCTAAATGACTACGAGCAGTACTTC. It translates to CAWSLNDYEQYF. The full variable domain, rest sourced from reference TRBV30 and TRBJ2-7, is SQTIHQWPATLVQPVGSPLSLECTVEGTSNPNLYWYRQAAGRGLQLLFYSVGIGQISSEVPQNLSASRPQDRQFILSSKKLLLSDSGFYLCAWSLNDYEQYFGPGTRLTVT.

V usage is TRBV27 and J usage is TRBJ1-2, with D maybe TRBD1 (6 bases). Per the germline V gene, CDR1 is MNHEY and CDR2 is SMNVEV (reference sequence). The CDR3 is 14 amino acids. The V end was cut by 2 bases, the J end by 8 bases, with 15 bases between. The CDR3 protein is CASSLDTTGFGYTF. In DNA, the CDR3 is TGTGCCAGCAGTTTAGACACCACAGGGTTCGGCTACACCTTC.

V usage is TRBV28 and J usage is TRBJ2-7; 14 bases map to TRBD2. The J segment lost 5 bases and the V segment lost 5 bases, leaving 5 bases of the junction unmatched. This CDR3 comprises 15 residues. Germline V gene lookup returns CDR1 MDHEN and CDR2 SYDVKM. The CDR3 loop is CASSPQGLAGDEQYF. The DNA for the CDR3 is TGTGCCAGCAGTCCCCAGGGACTAGCGGGAGACGAGCAGTACTTC.

This clone occurred once. CDR3 nucleotides: TGTGCCAGCAGTCCCGACAGGGATGTTGACGGGGAGCTGTTTTTT. It is translated as CASSPDRDVDGELFF. This sequence joins TRBV6-6 and TRBJ2-2; TRBD1 agrees at 7 bases. This CDR3 comprises 15 residues. V dropped 5 bases and J dropped 7; count of bases not matched to a gene: 10. Germline CDR1 is MNHNY and CDR2 is SVGAGI (reference sequence).

The chain joins TRBV6-5 to TRBJ2-2; tentative D call: TRBD2 (6 bases). Germline CDR1 is MNHEY and CDR2 is SVGAGI. The CDR3 is made up of 16 amino acids. The V end lost 0 bases, the J end lost 5 bases, and 13 bases lay between the germline ends. CDR3 sequence reads: CASSYSKRATTGELFF. Here the CDR3 DNA reads TGTGCCAGCAGTTACTCGAAGCGGGCTACAACCGGGGAGCTGTTTTTT.

The chain joins TRBV10-3 to TRBJ1-1, with a possible D match to TRBD1 (6 bases). Germline V gene sequence: CDR1 ENHRY, CDR2 SYGVKD. The CDR3 consists of 13 residues. V lost 6 bases and J 4 bases, leaving 12 bases between the germline ends. The CDR3 region has the DNA TGTGCCATCAGGTCAGGGGAGGGCACTGAAGCTTTCTTT. Amino acids: CAIRSGEGTEAFF.

The gene calls are TRBV11-2 and TRBJ2-7; possible D gene TRBD1, 6 bases. The germline V and J ends were trimmed by 2 bases and 6 bases, with 14 bases remaining between them. From germline, CDR1 is SGHAT and CDR2 FQNNGV. There are 14 residues in the CDR3. The CDR3 DNA reads TGTGCCAGCAGCTTATACCCAGGGGAATCCGAGCAGTACTTC. It yields the protein CASSLYPGESEQYF.

This chain connects TRBV9 to TRBJ2-7, with 7 bases aligning to TRBD2. CDR1 and CDR2 from the germline V gene are SGDLS and YYNGEE. The CDR3 runs to 12 residues. V was pared by 4 bases and J by 5 bases, with 3 bases of the junction left unmatched. DNA for the CDR3: TGTGCCAGCAGCCTGGGAGGGCACGAGCAGTACTTC. Protein product: CASSLGGHEQYF.

The chain uses TRBV4-1 and TRBJ2-7, with D perhaps matching TRBD1 (7 bases). CDR1 is MGHRA and CDR2 is YSYEKL in the germline V gene. Trimming left V 3 bases short and J 1 base short, with 10 bases between. The CDR3 contains 14 residues. The CDR3 region is CASSQPGGSYEQYF. CDR3 DNA sequence: TGCGCCAGCAGCCAGCCAGGGGGGTCCTACGAGCAGTACTTC.

This clone has only one observation. The chain recombines TRBV30 with TRBJ2-3, with TRBD2 identical over 7 bases. Germline CDR1 and CDR2: GTSNPN and SVGIG (reference sequence). The CDR3 loop spans 16 amino acids. The V and J ends lost 1 base and 1 base, in that order; junction bases with no gene match: 8. CDR3 coding DNA: TGTGCCTGGAGTGCACTGGGCGGGAGAGGCACAGATACGCAGTATTTT. This encodes CAWSALGGRGTDTQYF.

This sequence joins TRBV5-4 and TRBJ2-7; 7 bases are a match to TRBD2. Germline V gene data show CDR1 as SGHNT and CDR2 as YYREEE (reference sequence). Losses at the gene ends were 4 bases for V and 3 bases for J; bases not matched to a gene: 7. The CDR3 is 14 residues long. CDR3 bases: TGTGCCAGCAGCCTTCGAGCGGGAAGCTACGAGCAGTACTTC. Its translation: CASSLRAGSYEQYF.

This rearrangement joins TRBV29-1 to TRBJ2-3; 9 bases are shared with TRBD2. Germline CDR1 SQVTM, CDR2 ANQGSEA. The CDR3 covers 15 residues. V shed 6 bases, J shed 2 bases, and the junction held 9 bases outside the gene matches. CDR3 amino acids: CSVPRTSAFTDTQYF. CDR3 nucleotide sequence: TGCAGCGTCCCGAGGACTAGCGCTTTCACAGATACGCAGTATTTT.

This clone was found a few times. Written as DNA, the CDR3 is TGCGCCAGCAGCTCAAAGGGGGATCGAAGCACTGAAGCTTTCTTT. Amino acid sequence: CASSSKGDRSTEAFF. J is TRBJ1-1 and V is TRBV5-1; tentative D call: TRBD1 (6 bases). There are 15 residues in the CDR3. Trimming shortened V by 3 bases and J by 4 bases, and 16 bases separated the two germline ends. The germline gives CDR1 SGHRS, CDR2 YFSETQ. The full variable domain, in which reference TRBV5-1 and TRBJ1-1 provide the parts outside the CDR3, is KAGVTQTPRYLIKTRGQQVTLSCSPISGHRSVSWYQQTPGQGLQFLFEYFSETQRNKGNFPGRFSGRQFSNSRSEMNVSTLELGDSALYLCASSSKGDRSTEAFFGQGTRLTVV.